This T cell receptor (beta chain) appears in the sequencing data of a study of shared clonotypes between healthy human individuals. In the study overall: Donor ages ranged 18 to 49 years: a couple of women, three men.

The length of the CDR3 is 16 residues. After removal of 2 bases from V and 4 bases from J, the junction contained 7 bases not matched to a gene. Germline-derived CDR1 and CDR2 are SGHRS and YFSETQ. It was around 190 ng DNA, 33,000 or so T cell genomes, that sorted-subset replicate PCRs used. TCRdb's copy holds only in-frame clones and misses some; the assay was immunoSEQ multiplex PCR. The profile shows 950,000 to 1,100,000 clones, 78% of them singletons. Donors comprised only Caucasian adults living in Nashville, Tennessee. The gene calls are TRBV5-1 and TRBJ2-5, with 11 bases matching TRBD1. This clonotype was obtained from a man younger than 35 in good health. Some clones in this sample may be carry-over from other donors' samples. The sample comprised memory CD4+ T cells from PBMCs. Specified subset: CD45RA-negative fraction. The CDR3 nucleotides read TGCGCCAGCAGCTTTTTCGGACAGGGGGCAGGAGAGACCCAGTACTTC. Translation gives CASSFFGQGAGETQYF. The entire variable domain, with the rest obtained from reference TRBV5-1 and TRBJ2-5, is as follows: KAGVTQTPRYLIKTRGQQVTLSCSPISGHRSVSWYQQTPGQGLQFLFEYFSETQRNKGNFPGRFSGRQFSNSRSEMNVSTLELGDSALYLCASSFFGQGAGETQYFGPGTRLLVL.